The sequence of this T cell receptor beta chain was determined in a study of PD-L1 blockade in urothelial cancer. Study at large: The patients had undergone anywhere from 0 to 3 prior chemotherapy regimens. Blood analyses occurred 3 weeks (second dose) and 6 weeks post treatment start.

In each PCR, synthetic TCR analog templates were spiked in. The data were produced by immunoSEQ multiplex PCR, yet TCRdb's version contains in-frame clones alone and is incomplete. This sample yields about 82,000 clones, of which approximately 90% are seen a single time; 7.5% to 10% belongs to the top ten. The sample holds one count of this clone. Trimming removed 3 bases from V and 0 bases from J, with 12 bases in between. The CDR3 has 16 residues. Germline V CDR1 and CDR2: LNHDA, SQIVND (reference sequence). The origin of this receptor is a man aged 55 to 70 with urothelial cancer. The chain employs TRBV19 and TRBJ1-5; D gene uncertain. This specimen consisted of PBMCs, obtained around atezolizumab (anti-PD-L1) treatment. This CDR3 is CASSMPSGYSNQPQHF. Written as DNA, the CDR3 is TGTGCCAGTAGTATGCCGTCAGGTTATAGCAATCAGCCCCAGCATTTT.